This is a list of T cell receptor beta chains from one sample in a study of human T cells and chemical hapten exposure. TCRdb used MiXCR to reprocess the RACE reads, holding one entry per CDR3 protein. The sample lists a few hundred thousand distinct CDR3 sequences, roughly 6.3% occurring once. This sample comprised whole blood, obtained in connection with sensitization to the hapten diphenylcyclopropenone (DPC). These receptors all come from a young woman with alopecia areata. Some clones in this sample may be carry-over from other donors' samples. Each CDR3 is given with its conserved first and last residue. D genes are given only for firm matches. Size values are once, few and many counts, or a class for expanded clones, and some rows have none.

abundance	v_gene	d_gene	j_gene	CDR3nt	CDR3aa
many	TRBV12-3/TRBV12-4	.	TRBJ2-6	TGTGCCAGCAGTCGGATCACAGGGAAGGTCGGCTCTGGGGCCAACGTCCTGACTTTC	CASSRITGKVGSGANVLTF
many	TRBV12-3/TRBV12-4	TRBD1	TRBJ2-2	TGTGCCAGCAGTTGGACAGGGAACACCGGGGAGCTGTTTTTT	CASSWTGNTGELFF
few	TRBV3-1	.	TRBJ1-5	TGTGCCAGCAGCCAAGATCTAAAGCAGCCCCAGCATTTT	CASSQDLKQPQHF
.	TRBV7-3	TRBD2	TRBJ2-1	TGTGCCAGCAGCTCTCTAGCGGGGGGCTCTAGGGATGAGCAGTTCTTC	CASSSLAGGSRDEQFF
few	TRBV6-2/TRBV6-3	.	TRBJ1-5	TGTGCCACCAAACCCACTCCAAAAGTACTTCAGGGTAAGAGCAATCAGCCCCAGCATTTT	CATKPTPKVLQGKSNQPQHF
.	TRBV7-9	TRBD1	TRBJ1-1	TGTGCCAGCAGCTCCCTGACAGGGCAGGAAGCTTTCTTT	CASSSLTGQEAFF
few	TRBV6-2/TRBV6-3	TRBD1	TRBJ2-7	TGTGCCAGCAGCCGAGGGACAGGGCCTGCCTACGAGCAGTACTTC	CASSRGTGPAYEQYF
.	TRBV4-1	TRBD2	TRBJ2-3	TGCGCCAGCAGCCCAGGGACTAGCGGGGGCTATACGCAGTATTTT	CASSPGTSGGYTQYF
.	TRBV29-1	.	TRBJ1-1	TGCAGCGTGGCGAGGCAACAGAACACTGAAGCTTTCTTT	CSVARQQNTEAFF
few	TRBV28	TRBD2	TRBJ2-3	TGTGCCAGCAGTCCCTCCGGACTAGCGGGGGGGCGAGATACGCAGTATTTT	CASSPSGLAGGRDTQYF
few	TRBV13	.	TRBJ2-7	TGTGCCAGCAGCCGGTCTGTTTATGGGGACGTATCCTACGAGCAGTACTTC	CASSRSVYGDVSYEQYF
.	TRBV6-5	TRBD2	TRBJ2-1	TGTGCCAGCAGCCGCCCTGCGGCGGGGGGGATGGCAAATGAGCAGTTCTTC	CASSRPAAGGMANEQFF
many	TRBV9	TRBD2	TRBJ2-3	TGTGCCAGCAGCGCGAGGACTAGATCCCTCACCACAGATACGCAGTATTTT	CASSARTRSLTTDTQYF
few	TRBV9	TRBD2	TRBJ2-7	TGTGCCAGCAGCGTACCCCAAAATCTGTGGGCTAGCGGGGGACTATACGAGCAGTACTTC	CASSVPQNLWASGGLYEQYF
many	TRBV4-2	.	TRBJ1-5	TGTGCCAGCAGCCAAGATGAGGCGTCCCATAGCAATCAGCCCCAGCATTTT	CASSQDEASHSNQPQHF
many	TRBV28	.	TRBJ1-5	TGTGCCAGCAGCTTAACAGGGAGCAATCAGCCCCAGCATTTT	CASSLTGSNQPQHF
many	TRBV5-1	.	TRBJ2-7	TGCGCCAGCGGACTGGATAGGGGGGGCGCCTACGAGCAGTACTTC	CASGLDRGGAYEQYF
many	TRBV3-1	.	TRBJ1-6	TGTGCCAGCAGCCAAGACAGGGGTAATTCACCCCTCCACTTT	CASSQDRGNSPLHF
.	TRBV3-1	.	TRBJ2-6	TGTGCCATCTCCTCCTCTGGGGCCAACGTCCTGACTTTC	CAISSSGANVLTF
many	TRBV5-5	.	TRBJ1-1	TGTGCCAGCAGCTTGGAGGGGAGGACTGAAGCTTTCTTT	CASSLEGRTEAFF
.	TRBV6-1	.	TRBJ1-3	TGTGCCAGCAGGCGGGTAACCTACTCTGGAAACACCATATATTTT	CASRRVTYSGNTIYF
.	TRBV6-2/TRBV6-3	.	TRBJ2-2	TGTGCGGGCCGACCGAACACCGGGGAGCTGTTTTTT	CAGRPNTGELFF
.	TRBV6-1	TRBD1	TRBJ1-5	TGTGCCAGCAGTGAACAGGGGGGTAGCAATCAGCCCCAGCATTTT	CASSEQGGSNQPQHF
many	TRBV10-3	TRBD1	TRBJ1-1	TGTGCCATCAGGGGGGGACAGGGGGCGGTCACTGAAGCTTTCTTT	CAIRGGQGAVTEAFF
many	TRBV28	TRBD1	TRBJ1-6	TGTGCCAGCAATTACAGGGGCTACGATAATTCACCCCTCCACTTT	CASNYRGYDNSPLHF
few	TRBV29-1	TRBD1	TRBJ2-1	TGCAGCGTTGAGAGGGGGCGCGACAATGAGCAGTTCTTC	CSVERGRDNEQFF
few	TRBV10-3	TRBD1	TRBJ1-6	TGTGCCATCAGTGGGGACGCGGACAGGGCAAATTCACCCCTCCACTTT	CAISGDADRANSPLHF
many	TRBV6-5	.	TRBJ1-1	TGTGCCAGCAGTTACTCGGGGGCAGCCTCAGAAGCTTTCTTT	CASSYSGAASEAFF
many	TRBV6-6	.	TRBJ2-5	TGTGCCAGCAGTTCGGGGGCAGGAGAGACCCAGTACTTC	CASSSGAGETQYF
.	TRBV7-9	.	TRBJ2-1	TGTGCCAGCAGCTTATCTTACTACTTCAATGAGCAGTTCTTC	CASSLSYYFNEQFF
.	TRBV27	.	TRBJ2-4	TGTGCCAGCAGTCTGCATTTTGAGCTGGCCAAAAACATTCAGTACTTC	CASSLHFELAKNIQYF
.	TRBV5-6	.	TRBJ2-7	TGTGCCAGCAGCTTGGGCGTCAGGATCCCCTACGAGCAGTACTTC	CASSLGVRIPYEQYF
few	TRBV7-6	.	TRBJ1-1	TGTGCCAGCAGCCTCGCTGAGGGGGTAACTTACACTGAAGCTTTCTTT	CASSLAEGVTYTEAFF
many	TRBV5-1	TRBD1	TRBJ1-1	TGCGCCAGCAGCTCCGGGACAGGGTCCACTGAAGCTTTCTTT	CASSSGTGSTEAFF
.	TRBV12-3/TRBV12-4	TRBD1	TRBJ2-5	TGTGCCAGCAGCTTTAGGGACAGCGACCAAGAGACCCAGTACTTC	CASSFRDSDQETQYF
few	TRBV7-2	.	TRBJ1-1	TGTGCCAGCAGCTCCGGACACCTGAACACTGAAGCTTTCTTT	CASSSGHLNTEAFF
many	TRBV4-3	.	TRBJ1-2	TGCGCCAGCAGCCAACTTGTACAGGACTATGGCTACACCTTC	CASSQLVQDYGYTF
few	TRBV23-1	TRBD1	TRBJ1-5	TGCGCCAGCAGTCTACTACCGGGACAGGGGGCATATCAGCCCCAGCATTTT	CASSLLPGQGAYQPQHF
many	TRBV7-2	TRBD2	TRBJ2-3	TGTGCCAGCAGGAAGGGACTAGCGGGCACAGATACGCAGTATTTT	CASRKGLAGTDTQYF
.	TRBV18	.	TRBJ2-3	TGTGCCAGCTCACCTCTTAGCGTCCCGAGCACAGATACGCAGTATTTT	CASSPLSVPSTDTQYF
many	TRBV5-1	.	TRBJ2-7	TGCGCCAGCAGCCGCTTAGGACGGGCATTCATTTTC	CASSRLGRAFIF